This T cell receptor (beta chain) derives from a study of blood T cells in healthy people across ages. Alongside a J-beta primer mix, a sample-barcoded 5' primer served in a second PCR lasting 7 to 11 cycles. TCRdb used MiXCR to reprocess the 5' RACE reads, holding one entry per CDR3 protein. The profile shows some 1.5 million distinct CDR3 sequences, under 30% of them singletons. Study results and limitations: A conclusive naive versus antigen-experienced comparison was prevented by the unsorted PBMCs. Possibly, changes in expanded clonotypes were confounded because donor CMV status was unknown.

This clonotype was counted many times. Its specificity is not known. The germline V gene has CDR1 MGHDK and CDR2 SYGVNS. The CDR3 extends over 14 amino acids. J gave up 3 bases and V 4 bases, and 5 bases lay outside the gene matches. The chain links TRBV25-1 to TRBJ2-7, with TRBD1 identical over 8 bases. The sequenced sample consisted of blood. This TCR was recovered from a woman in her twenties or thirties in good health. Written as DNA, the CDR3 is TGTGCCAGCAGTGTCACAGGGGGTTTCTACGAGCAGTACTTC. Translated, it gives CASSVTGGFYEQYF.